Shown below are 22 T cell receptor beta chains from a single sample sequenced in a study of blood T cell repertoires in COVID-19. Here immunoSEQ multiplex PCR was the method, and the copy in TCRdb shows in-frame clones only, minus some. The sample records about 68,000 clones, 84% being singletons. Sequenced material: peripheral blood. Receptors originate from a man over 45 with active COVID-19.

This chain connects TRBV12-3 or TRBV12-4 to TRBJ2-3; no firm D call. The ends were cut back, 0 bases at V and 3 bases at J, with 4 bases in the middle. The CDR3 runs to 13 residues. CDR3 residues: CASSLAGTDTQYF. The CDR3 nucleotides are TGTGCCAGCAGTTTAGCCGGGACAGATACGCAGTATTTT.

CDR3 in amino acids: CASSLGGAYGYTF. For the CDR3, the DNA is TGTGCCAGCAGCCTCGGGGGGGCTTATGGCTACACCTTC. The rearrangement links TRBV3-1 (or the pseudogene TRBV3-2) to TRBJ1-2, with a possible D match to TRBD1 (6 bases). Germline CDR1 reads LGHDT; CDR2 reads YNNKEL (reference sequence). V was cut by 4 bases and J by 5 bases, with 11 bases left in between. The CDR3 is made up of 13 amino acids.

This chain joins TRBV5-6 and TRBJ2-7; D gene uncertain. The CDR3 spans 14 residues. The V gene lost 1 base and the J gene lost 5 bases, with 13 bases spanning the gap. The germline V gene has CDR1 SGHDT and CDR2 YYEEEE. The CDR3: CASSLYGWLNEQYF. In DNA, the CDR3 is TGTGCCAGCAGCTTGTACGGGTGGTTGAACGAGCAGTACTTC.

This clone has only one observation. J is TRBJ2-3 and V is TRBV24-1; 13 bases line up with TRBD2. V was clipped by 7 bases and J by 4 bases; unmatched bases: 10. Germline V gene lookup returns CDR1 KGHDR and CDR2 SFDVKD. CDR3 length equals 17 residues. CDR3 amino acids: CATSTSGGASRSDTQYF. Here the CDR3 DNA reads TGTGCCACCAGCACTAGCGGGGGGGCCTCCAGATCAGATACGCAGTATTTT.

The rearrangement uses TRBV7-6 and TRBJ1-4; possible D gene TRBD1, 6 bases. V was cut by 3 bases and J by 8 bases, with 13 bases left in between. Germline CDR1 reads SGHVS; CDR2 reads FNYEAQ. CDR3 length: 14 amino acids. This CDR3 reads CASSFGQHAEKLFF. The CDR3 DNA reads TGTGCCAGCAGCTTCGGACAGCACGCGGAAAAACTGTTTTTT.

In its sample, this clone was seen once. The chain's CDR3 is CASSGPGQGNQPQHF. The CDR3 nucleotides read TGTGCCAGCAGCGGCCCGGGACAGGGCAATCAGCCCCAGCATTTT. The chain links TRBV7-8 to TRBJ1-5; 8 bases are shared with TRBD1. The V gene's germline CDR1 is SGHVS and CDR2 FQNEAQ. The CDR3 is 15 amino acids. Trimming at V came to 5 bases and at J to 2 bases, leaving 5 bases not matched to a gene. Full variable domain (missing parts from reference TRBV7-8 and TRBJ1-5): GAGVSQSPRYKVAKRGQDVALRCDPISGHVSLFWYQQALGQGPEFLTYFQNEAQLDKSGLPSDRFFAERPEGSVSTLKIQRTQQEDSAVYLCASSGPGQGNQPQHFGDGTRLSIL.

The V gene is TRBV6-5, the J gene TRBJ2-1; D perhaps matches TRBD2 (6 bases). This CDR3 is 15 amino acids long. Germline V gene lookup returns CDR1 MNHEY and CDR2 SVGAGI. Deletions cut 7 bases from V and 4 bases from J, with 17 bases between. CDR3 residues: CASTLNSGSYNEQFF. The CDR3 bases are TGTGCCAGCACACTAAACAGCGGGTCTTACAATGAGCAGTTCTTC.

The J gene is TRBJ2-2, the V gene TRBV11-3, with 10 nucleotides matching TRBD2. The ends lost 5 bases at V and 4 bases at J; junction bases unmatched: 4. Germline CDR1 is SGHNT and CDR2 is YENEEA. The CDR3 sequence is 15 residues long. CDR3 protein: CASSVPSGGTGELFF. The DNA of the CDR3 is TGTGCCAGCAGCGTACCTAGCGGGGGCACCGGGGAGCTGTTTTTT. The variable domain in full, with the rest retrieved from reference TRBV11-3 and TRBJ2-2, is EAGVVQSPRYKIIEKKQPVAFWCNPISGHNTLYWYLQNLGQGPELLIRYENEEAVDDSQLPKDRFSAERLKGVDSTLKIQPAELGDSAVYLCASSVPSGGTGELFFGEGSRLTVL.

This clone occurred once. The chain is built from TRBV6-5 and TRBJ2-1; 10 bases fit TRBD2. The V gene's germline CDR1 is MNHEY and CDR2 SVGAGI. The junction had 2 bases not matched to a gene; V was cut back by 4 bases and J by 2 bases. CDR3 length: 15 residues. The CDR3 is CASSSSGGAYNEQFF. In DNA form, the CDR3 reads TGTGCCAGCAGTTCAAGCGGGGGGGCCTACAATGAGCAGTTCTTC.

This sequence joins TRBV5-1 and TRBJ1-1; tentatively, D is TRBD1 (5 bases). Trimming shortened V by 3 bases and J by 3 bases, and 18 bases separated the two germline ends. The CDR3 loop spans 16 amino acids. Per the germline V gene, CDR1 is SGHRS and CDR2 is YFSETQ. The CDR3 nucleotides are TGCGCCAGCAGCTGGTCACCCCTCAGGGTGGACACTGAAGCTTTCTTT. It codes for CASSWSPLRVDTEAFF. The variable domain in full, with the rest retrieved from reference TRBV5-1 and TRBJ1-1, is KAGVTQTPRYLIKTRGQQVTLSCSPISGHRSVSWYQQTPGQGLQFLFEYFSETQRNKGNFPGRFSGRQFSNSRSEMNVSTLELGDSALYLCASSWSPLRVDTEAFFGQGTRLTVV.

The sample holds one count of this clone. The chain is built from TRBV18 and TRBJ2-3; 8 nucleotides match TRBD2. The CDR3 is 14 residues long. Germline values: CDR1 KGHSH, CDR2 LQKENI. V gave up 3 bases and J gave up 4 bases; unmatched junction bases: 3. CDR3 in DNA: TGTGCCAGCTCACCCGGGACTAGGGCAGATACGCAGTATTTT. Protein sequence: CASSPGTRADTQYF.

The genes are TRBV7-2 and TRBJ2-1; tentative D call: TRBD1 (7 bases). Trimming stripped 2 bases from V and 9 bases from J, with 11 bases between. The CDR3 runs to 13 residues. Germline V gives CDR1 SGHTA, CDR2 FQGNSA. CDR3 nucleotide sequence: TGTGCCAGCAGCTTAAACCAGGGGGGTGAGCAGTTCTTC. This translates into CASSLNQGGEQFF.

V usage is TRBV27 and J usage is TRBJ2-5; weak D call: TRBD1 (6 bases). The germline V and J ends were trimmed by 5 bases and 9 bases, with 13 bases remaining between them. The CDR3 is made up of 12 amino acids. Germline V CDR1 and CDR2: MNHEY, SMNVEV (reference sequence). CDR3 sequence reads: CASSQQSGAQYF. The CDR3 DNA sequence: TGTGCCAGCAGTCAACAATCAGGGGCCCAGTACTTC.

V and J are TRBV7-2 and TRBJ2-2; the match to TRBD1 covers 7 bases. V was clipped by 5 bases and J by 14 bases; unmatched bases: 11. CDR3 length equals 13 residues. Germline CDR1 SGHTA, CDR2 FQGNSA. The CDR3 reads CASSQGVARGLFF. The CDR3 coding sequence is TGTGCCAGCAGCCAGGGGGTAGCCCGGGGACTGTTTTTT.

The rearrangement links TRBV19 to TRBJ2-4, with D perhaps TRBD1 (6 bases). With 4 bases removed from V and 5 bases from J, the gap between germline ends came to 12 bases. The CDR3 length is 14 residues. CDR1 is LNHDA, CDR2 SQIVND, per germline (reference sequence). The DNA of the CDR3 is TGTGCCAGTAGTACGTCGGACAGCCAAAACATTCAGTACTTC. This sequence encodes CASSTSDSQNIQYF. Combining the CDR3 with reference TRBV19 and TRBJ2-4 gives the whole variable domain DGGITQSPKYLFRKEGQNVTLSCEQNLNHDAMYWYRQDPGQGLRLIYYSQIVNDFQKGDIAEGYSVSREKKESFPLTVTSAQKNPTAFYLCASSTSDSQNIQYFGAGTRLSVL.

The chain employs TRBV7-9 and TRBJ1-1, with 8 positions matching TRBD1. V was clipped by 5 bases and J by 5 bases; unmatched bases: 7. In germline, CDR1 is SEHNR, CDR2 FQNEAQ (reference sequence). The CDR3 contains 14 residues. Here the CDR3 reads CASSRTGLSTEAFF. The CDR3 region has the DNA TGTGCCAGCAGCCGGACAGGGTTATCTACTGAAGCTTTCTTT.

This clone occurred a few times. CDR3 sequence reads: CASSLGRALEQFF. The CDR3 nucleotides read TGTGCCAGCAGCTTAGGGAGGGCCCTCGAGCAGTTCTTC. The J gene is TRBJ2-1, the V gene TRBV13; tentative D call: TRBD2 (5 bases). CDR3 size: 13 residues. The V end was cut by 0 bases, the J end by 10 bases, with 10 bases between. The germline V gene encodes CDR1 PRHDT and CDR2 FYEKMQ (reference sequence).

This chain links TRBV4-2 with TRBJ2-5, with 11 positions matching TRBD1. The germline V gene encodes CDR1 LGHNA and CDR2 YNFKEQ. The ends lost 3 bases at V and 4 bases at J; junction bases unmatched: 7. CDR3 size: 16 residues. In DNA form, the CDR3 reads TGTGCCAGCAGCCAGAGGACAGGGGGCCATTTAGAGACCCAGTACTTC. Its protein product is CASSQRTGGHLETQYF.

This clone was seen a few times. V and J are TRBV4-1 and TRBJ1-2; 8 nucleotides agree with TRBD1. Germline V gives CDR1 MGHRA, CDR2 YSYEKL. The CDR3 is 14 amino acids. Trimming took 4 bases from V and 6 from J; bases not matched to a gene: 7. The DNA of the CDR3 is TGCGCCAGCAGCCTGCCGGACAGGGTAAATGGCTACACCTTC. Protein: CASSLPDRVNGYTF.

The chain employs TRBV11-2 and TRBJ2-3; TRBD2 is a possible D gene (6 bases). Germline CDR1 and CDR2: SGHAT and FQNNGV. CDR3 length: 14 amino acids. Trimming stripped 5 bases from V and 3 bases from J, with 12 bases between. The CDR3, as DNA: TGTGCCAGCAGCCGGGACTCGGGGACAGATACGCAGTATTTT. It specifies CASSRDSGTDTQYF.

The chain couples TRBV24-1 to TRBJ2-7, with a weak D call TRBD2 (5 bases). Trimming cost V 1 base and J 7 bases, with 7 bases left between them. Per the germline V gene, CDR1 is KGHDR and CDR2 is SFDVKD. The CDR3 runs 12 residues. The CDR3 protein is CATSDFSGEQYF. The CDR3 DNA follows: TGTGCCACCAGTGATTTCAGCGGTGAGCAGTACTTC.

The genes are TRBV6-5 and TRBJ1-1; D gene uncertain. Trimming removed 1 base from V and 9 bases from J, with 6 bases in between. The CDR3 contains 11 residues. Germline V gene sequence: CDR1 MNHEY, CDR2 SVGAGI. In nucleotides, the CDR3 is TGTGCCAGCAGTTACTTGGCTCAAGCTTTCTTT. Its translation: CASSYLAQAFF.